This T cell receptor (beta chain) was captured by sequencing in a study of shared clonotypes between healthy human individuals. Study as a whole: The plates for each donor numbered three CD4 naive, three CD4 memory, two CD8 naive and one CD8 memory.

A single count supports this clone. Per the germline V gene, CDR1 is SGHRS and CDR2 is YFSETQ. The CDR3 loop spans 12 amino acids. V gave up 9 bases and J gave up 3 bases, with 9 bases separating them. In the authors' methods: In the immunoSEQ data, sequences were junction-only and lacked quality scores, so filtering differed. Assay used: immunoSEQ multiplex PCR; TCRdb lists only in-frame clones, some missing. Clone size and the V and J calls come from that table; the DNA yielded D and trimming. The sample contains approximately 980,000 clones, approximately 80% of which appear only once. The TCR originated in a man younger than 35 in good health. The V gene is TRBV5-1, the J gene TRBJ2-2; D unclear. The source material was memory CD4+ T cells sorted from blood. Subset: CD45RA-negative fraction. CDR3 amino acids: CATRGYTGELFF. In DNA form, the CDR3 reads TGCGCCACTAGAGGATACACCGGGGAGCTGTTTTTT.